The 15 T cell receptor beta chains in this list originate from one sample, sequenced in a study of early T cells in non-severe SARS-CoV-2 infection (dated by TCRdb to 2020 to 2022). The library was generated by 5' RACE. Sequencing used a NextSeq 500. TCRdb reprocessed the public reads (quality trimming at Q25 with fastp, clone calling with MiXCR) and kept in-frame beta chains. CDR3 protein sequences are deduplicated, and each keeps its most common genes and DNA. Here the sample has about 100,000 distinct CDR3 sequences; 9.5% to 13% occur a single time. The ten largest clones take up roughly 2.9% of the sample. The sample taken for sequencing was whole blood. These receptors all come from an adult who was a healthcare worker with PCR-confirmed SARS-CoV-2 infection or an uninfected control (not recorded which).

The gene calls are TRBV20-1 and TRBJ2-6, with D maybe TRBD1 (6 bases). Germline values: CDR1 DFQATT, CDR2 SNEGSKA (reference sequence). V was cut by 3 bases and J by 0 bases, with 9 bases left in between. The CDR3 is 15 residues long. CDR3 loop: CSASQGHSGANVLTF. The DNA of the CDR3 is TGCAGTGCTAGTCAGGGACACTCTGGGGCCAACGTCCTGACTTTC.

This clonotype was observed many times. The chain combines TRBV20-1 with TRBJ1-1; perhaps TRBD1 as D (6 bases). Germline V lookup: CDR1 DFQATT, CDR2 SNEGSKA (reference sequence). Trimming pared 3 bases from V and 3 bases from J, leaving 14 bases between. The CDR3 contains 14 residues. The CDR3: CSARGAGLYTEAFF. The CDR3 coding sequence is TGCAGTGCTAGGGGGGCAGGGCTTTACACTGAAGCTTTCTTT.

In its sample, this clonotype was seen a few times. This chain joins TRBV29-1 and TRBJ2-7; D perhaps matches TRBD1 (6 bases). Germline V gives CDR1 SQVTM, CDR2 ANQGSEA. The ends were cut back, 6 bases at V and 0 bases at J, with 12 bases in the middle. The CDR3 length is 13 residues. CDR3 sequence (DNA): TGCAGCGTCCTGACAGGAGCCTCCTACGAGCAGTACTTC. Translation gives CSVLTGASYEQYF.

This clonotype was seen ten or more times. The V and J genes are TRBV7-3 and TRBJ2-7, with a possible D match to TRBD1 (8 bases). Germline V lookup: CDR1 SGHTA, CDR2 FQGTGA. Trimming cost V 0 bases and J 7 bases, with 19 bases left between them. CDR3 length equals 16 residues. The CDR3 sequence: CASSLTGGTGSREQYF. CDR3 DNA sequence: TGTGCCAGCAGCTTAACCGGGGGGACAGGCAGTCGGGAGCAGTACTTC.

There are many counts of this clonotype. V usage is TRBV18 and J usage is TRBJ2-7, with 12 bases identical to TRBD2. The CDR3 is 15 residues long. Germline loops: CDR1 KGHSH, CDR2 LQKENI. J gave up 3 bases and V 0 bases, and 0 bases lay outside the gene matches. The DNA for the CDR3 is TGTGCCAGCTCACCACCGACTAGCGGGAGCTACGAGCAGTACTTC. Protein: CASSPPTSGSYEQYF.

This clonotype was recorded a few times. J is TRBJ2-1 and V is TRBV15, with D unresolved. CDR3 length: 13 amino acids. CDR1 is LNHNV, CDR2 YYDKDF, per germline (reference sequence). V shed 0 bases and J shed 7 bases, with 7 bases lying between them. DNA of the CDR3: TGTGCCACCAGCAGAGAGAAGGTGAATGAGCAGTTCTTC. It encodes CATSREKVNEQFF.

The sample holds a few counts of this clonotype. The chain carries TRBV28 and TRBJ2-7; maybe TRBD1 (6 bases). The CDR3 runs 15 residues. V was clipped by 5 bases and J by 2 bases, with 16 bases between them. The V gene's germline CDR1 is MDHEN and CDR2 SYDVKM. The DNA for the CDR3 is TGTGCCAGCAGTCAATGGACAGAGGGGACCTACGAGCAGTACTTC. As protein: CASSQWTEGTYEQYF.

In the case of this clonotype: A much larger clone lies a single base off, so this may be a read error. This chain connects TRBV2 to TRBJ2-2; 7 nucleotides line up with TRBD1. The CDR3 length is 12 residues. In germline, CDR1 is SNHLY, CDR2 FYNNEI. The CDR3 loop is CVTGTEAGELFF. CDR3 coding DNA: TGTGTCACTGGGACAGAAGCCGGGGAGCTGTTTTTT.

This clonotype was seen a few times. CDR3 in amino acids: CASSLVLAGTYNEQFF. For the CDR3, the DNA is TGTGCCAGCAGCTTAGTACTAGCGGGAACCTACAATGAGCAGTTCTTC. The chain has TRBV7-8 and TRBJ2-1; 10 bases agree with TRBD2. The junction had 2 bases not matched to a gene; V was cut back by 1 base and J by 2 bases. Germline loops: CDR1 SGHVS, CDR2 FQNEAQ. The CDR3 is made up of 16 amino acids.

In its sample, this clonotype was seen many times. J is TRBJ1-1 and V is TRBV24-1, with 7 bases matching TRBD1. CDR1 and CDR2 (germline): KGHDR, SFDVKD. The J segment lost 5 bases and the V segment lost 3 bases, leaving 14 bases of the junction unmatched. The CDR3 runs 17 residues. The CDR3 DNA is TGTGCCACCAGTGATGTTTGGGACAGCCGGGCGGGGACTGAAGCTTTCTTT. Protein: CATSDVWDSRAGTEAFF.

The chain uses TRBV4-1 and TRBJ2-1; possibly TRBD2 for D (7 bases). The V gene's germline CDR1 is MGHRA and CDR2 YSYEKL. The V end lost 0 bases, the J end lost 0 bases, and 15 bases lay between the germline ends. CDR3 length: 18 residues. The CDR3 reads CASSQDPGGLSSYNEQFF. CDR3 nucleotides: TGCGCCAGCAGCCAAGATCCCGGGGGGCTGAGCTCCTACAATGAGCAGTTCTTC.

This clonotype showed up many times. The chain is built from TRBV6-1 and TRBJ1-5; D perhaps matches TRBD1 (6 bases). Germline V gene sequence: CDR1 MNHNS, CDR2 SASEGT. This CDR3 contains 14 residues. V was clipped by 5 bases and J by 2 bases, with 10 bases between them. The CDR3 DNA reads TGTGCCAGCAGTTACAGGGTCGGCAATCAGCCCCAGCATTTT. Residues: CASSYRVGNQPQHF.

This clonotype was observed a handful of times. V and J are TRBV24-1 and TRBJ1-3; D unclear. The CDR3 contains 19 residues. Germline V gene lookup returns CDR1 KGHDR and CDR2 SFDVKD. Deletions cut 3 bases from V and 0 bases from J, with 20 bases between. CDR3: CATSDTGSPSFHSGNTIYF. Here the CDR3 DNA reads TGTGCCACCAGTGATACGGGGTCTCCATCCTTCCACTCTGGAAACACCATATATTTT.

The V gene is TRBV24-1, the J gene TRBJ2-1; 9 nucleotides line up with TRBD1. Germline trimming cut 9 bases from V and 3 bases from J; bases unmatched to any gene: 2. The CDR3 extends over 13 amino acids. Germline V lookup: CDR1 KGHDR, CDR2 SFDVKD. The CDR3 DNA reads TGTGCCACCTGGGACAGGGACTACAATGAGCAGTTCTTC. Amino acids: CATWDRDYNEQFF.

This clonotype was detected a few times. This chain's CDR3 is CASREQGGVASENEQYF. The CDR3, as DNA: TGTGCCAGCAGGGAACAGGGTGGAGTTGCCTCAGAAAACGAGCAGTACTTC. The rearrangement uses TRBV27 and TRBJ2-7; TRBD1 might be the D (6 bases). This CDR3 comprises 17 residues. The V end was cut by 6 bases, the J end by 5 bases, with 26 bases between. Germline V gives CDR1 MNHEY, CDR2 SMNVEV (reference sequence).